This T cell receptor (beta chain) was captured by sequencing in a study of T cells in Graves' hyperthyroidism and ophthalmopathy. On the study more broadly: Before treatment of any kind, peripheral blood was taken at initial diagnosis.

This clonotype was seen at least ten times. Its antigen remains unknown. Regions amplified from RNA transcripts were the TCR beta CDR3 regions. Initially, a first-round RT-PCR of the TCR CDR3 employed the HTBI primer set. TCRdb ran MiXCR on the multiplex PCR reads and lists one entry per CDR3 protein. The sample has about 250,000 distinct CDR3 sequences; about 20% are singletons. CDR3 length: 13 amino acids. Trimming shortened V by 3 bases and J by 1 base, and 6 bases separated the two germline ends. The germline CDR1 and CDR2 sequences are KGHSH and LQKENI. Points from the study as a whole: Blood also carried most thyroid clonotypes expanded above 0.001.

The source is a man aged 30 to 39 with Graves' ophthalmopathy. Sequencing was performed on blood. The chain joins TRBV18 to TRBJ1-1, with D uncertain. The CDR3 region has the DNA TGTGCCAGCTCACCCGTGACGAACACTGAAGCTTTCTTT. It codes for CASSPVTNTEAFF.